The T cell receptor beta chain described here comes from a study of T cell responses to AZD1222 COVID-19 vaccine. Study results and caveats: White British people made up most donors, females outnumbered males, and clonal diversity was possibly underestimated. Nearly half of spike-specific TCRs reportedly go after variant regions that carry no mutations. Spike-specific TCR repertoires showed rising breadth and depth after two AZD1222 doses. Repertoire sampling was restricted to post-peak T cell response timepoints.

With respect to this clone: The antigen is undetermined.

V dropped 6 bases and J dropped 6 bases, with 15 bases sitting between them. The CDR3 is 13 residues long. Germline V gives CDR1 MNHEY, CDR2 SMNVEV (reference sequence). TCRdb keeps only in-frame clones here, not all; method: immunoSEQ multiplex PCR. The sample yields over 150,000 clones, 85% to 95% seen once. This clonotype originated in an adult who received the AZD1222 COVID-19 vaccine. This chain links TRBV27 with TRBJ2-7, with a tentative D call TRBD2 (5 bases). The specimen was peripheral blood, collected 28 days after the second AZD1222 dose. CDR3 in amino acids: CASRRANRGEQYF. The CDR3 DNA reads as TGTGCCAGCAGAAGGGCCAACCGGGGCGAGCAGTACTTC.